This T cell receptor (beta chain) was sequenced for a study of cytomegalovirus exposure and HLA in healthy donors. Study background: It was reported in a later analysis that the 100 to 150 validation repertoires used the same platform as the 550 to 850 first-cohort repertoires. Findings and limits, study-wide: Cytomegalovirus-associated status was assigned to 150 to 200 TCR beta chains. Rarity marked most TCR sequences, yet some public TCRs occurred in many donors.

The CDR3 spans 16 residues. Trimming took off 0 bases at V and 0 bases at J, with 11 bases between the two ends. The germline V gene encodes CDR1 PRHDT and CDR2 FYEKMQ (reference sequence). Turning to this clone: Its target is not known.

Profiling relied on immunoSEQ multiplex PCR, and the TCRdb table lists in-frame clones only, not all of them. The sample carries about 110,000 clones, 88% recorded once. The chain combines TRBV13 with TRBJ2-5, with a possible D match to TRBD2 (6 bases). Sequencing used PBMCs. This clonotype originated in a young woman in good health and CMV-seropositive. DNA of the CDR3: TGTGCCAGCAGCTTAGGGCCGGGACTCCACCAAGAGACCCAGTACTTC. Its translation: CASSLGPGLHQETQYF. The variable domain in full, completed from reference TRBV13 and TRBJ2-5, reads AAGVIQSPRHLIKEKRETATLKCYPIPRHDTVYWYQQGPGQDPQFLISFYEKMQSDKGSIPDRFSAQQFSDYHSELNMSSLELGDSALYFCASSLGPGLHQETQYFGPGTRLLVL.